These T cell receptor beta chains were read from a single sample in a study of shared clonotypes between healthy human individuals. The method was immunoSEQ multiplex PCR; TCRdb's version includes in-frame clones alone and lacks a portion of them. Counted here are around 200,000 clones, around 63% occurring once; the ten biggest clones make up more than 9%. Sequenced input: memory CD4+ T cells sorted from blood. The receptor source for this set is a man aged 30 to 39 in good health. CDR3s include the opening cysteine and the closing phenylalanine or tryptophan. The order of the fields is clone size, D gene, V gene, J gene, CDR3 DNA, CDR3 protein. A D gene is named only where the DNA matches it firmly. Clone size is stated in some rows and not others, as once, few, many or a class when expanded.

clone size: once; D gene: -; V gene: TRBV6-6; J gene: TRBJ1-2; CDR3 DNA: TGTGCCAGCAGACGGGACGCCCCTGATGGCTACACCTTC; CDR3 protein: CASRRDAPDGYTF
clone size: -; D gene: -; V gene: TRBV5-1; J gene: TRBJ2-1; CDR3 DNA: TGCGCCAGCAGCTTGTCCCCAAACGTAGACAATGAGCAGTTCTTC; CDR3 protein: CASSLSPNVDNEQFF
clone size: -; D gene: TRBD1; V gene: TRBV2; J gene: TRBJ2-5; CDR3 DNA: TGTGCCAGCAGTGGGGACAGAATACGAGAGACCCAGTACTTC; CDR3 protein: CASSGDRIRETQYF
clone size: many; D gene: -; V gene: TRBV10-2; J gene: TRBJ2-2; CDR3 DNA: TGCGCCAGCACCGACTTACCAAGAACCGGGGAGCTGTTTTTT; CDR3 protein: CASTDLPRTGELFF
clone size: many; D gene: -; V gene: TRBV13; J gene: TRBJ2-7; CDR3 DNA: TGTGCCAGCAGCCTCTTTGCCCGACGGCTTGGCAGGGGCGCTACTCGGGAGCAGTACTTC; CDR3 protein: CASSLFARRLGRGATREQYF
clone size: few; D gene: -; V gene: TRBV9; J gene: TRBJ2-3; CDR3 DNA: TGTGCCAGCAGCTGGGCCCCGGTGGATACGCAGTATTTT; CDR3 protein: CASSWAPVDTQYF
clone size: once; D gene: TRBD2; V gene: TRBV18; J gene: TRBJ2-2; CDR3 DNA: TGTGCCAGCTCACCACCGACTAGCGGGAGGGTCACCGGGGAGCTGTTTTTT; CDR3 protein: CASSPPTSGRVTGELFF
clone size: -; D gene: -; V gene: TRBV28; J gene: TRBJ2-7; CDR3 DNA: TGTGCCAGCAGTCAGGTCTACGAGCAGTACTTC; CDR3 protein: CASSQVYEQYF
clone size: -; D gene: -; V gene: TRBV5-6; J gene: TRBJ1-5; CDR3 DNA: TGTGCCAGCAGCTATTACCGCAGGGGCAATCAGCCCCAGCATTTT; CDR3 protein: CASSYYRRGNQPQHF
clone size: -; D gene: TRBD2; V gene: TRBV28; J gene: TRBJ2-7; CDR3 DNA: TGTGCCAGCAAGCCGACCGGGACTAGGAGGGCCGAGCAGTACTTC; CDR3 protein: CASKPTGTRRAEQYF
clone size: few; D gene: TRBD2; V gene: TRBV15; J gene: TRBJ2-3; CDR3 DNA: TGTGCCACCAGCAGAGACTTAGCGGGAGATACGCAGTATTTT; CDR3 protein: CATSRDLAGDTQYF
clone size: -; D gene: TRBD2; V gene: TRBV7-8; J gene: TRBJ2-1; CDR3 DNA: TGTGCCAGCAGCTTACCTGTGGGGGGGTATCAGCACAATGAGCAGTTCTTC; CDR3 protein: CASSLPVGGYQHNEQFF
clone size: -; D gene: TRBD2; V gene: TRBV5-1; J gene: TRBJ2-1; CDR3 DNA: TGCGCCAGCAGCCGTGGTAGCATATCGGGACTAGCTGCCGACAATGAGCAGTTCTTC; CDR3 protein: CASSRGSISGLAADNEQFF
clone size: -; D gene: -; V gene: TRBV9; J gene: TRBJ1-5; CDR3 DNA: TGTGCCAGCAGCGTAGAAGGGGCGGATCAGCCCCAGCATTTT; CDR3 protein: CASSVEGADQPQHF
clone size: once; D gene: -; V gene: TRBV7-8; J gene: TRBJ2-5; CDR3 DNA: TGTGCCAGCAGCTTAGCGCGGGTACAGATTCGGGAGACCCAGTACTTC; CDR3 protein: CASSLARVQIRETQYF
clone size: -; D gene: TRBD2; V gene: TRBV11-2; J gene: TRBJ2-4; CDR3 DNA: TGTGCCAGCAGCCAGGGACTAGCGGGAGGGCCGGCCAAAAACATTCAGTACTTC; CDR3 protein: CASSQGLAGGPAKNIQYF
clone size: -; D gene: TRBD2; V gene: TRBV7-9; J gene: TRBJ2-2; CDR3 DNA: TGTGCCAGCAGGGGGACTAGCGGGACCGCGAACACCGGGGAGCTGTTTTTT; CDR3 protein: CASRGTSGTANTGELFF
clone size: few; D gene: -; V gene: TRBV18; J gene: TRBJ1-1; CDR3 DNA: TGTGCCAGCTCAGAGTATCAGGGTTCAACTGAAGCTTTCTTT; CDR3 protein: CASSEYQGSTEAFF
clone size: -; D gene: -; V gene: TRBV7-9; J gene: TRBJ2-5; CDR3 DNA: TGTGCCAGCAGCTTAATGGGAGTAGGGGAGACCCAGTACTTC; CDR3 protein: CASSLMGVGETQYF
clone size: -; D gene: -; V gene: TRBV18; J gene: TRBJ2-7; CDR3 DNA: TGTGCCAGCTCATCGAGGACAGGAGGGGGCGGCGAGCAGTACTTC; CDR3 protein: CASSSRTGGGGEQYF
clone size: -; D gene: -; V gene: TRBV12-1; J gene: TRBJ2-3; CDR3 DNA: TGTGCCAGCAGCACTACCGGGACACTTGACAGCACAGATACGCAGTATTTT; CDR3 protein: CASSTTGTLDSTDTQYF
clone size: -; D gene: TRBD1; V gene: TRBV29-1; J gene: TRBJ2-7; CDR3 DNA: TGCAGCGTTGGGGGGGGACAGGGACGCGAGCAGTACTTC; CDR3 protein: CSVGGGQGREQYF
clone size: few; D gene: TRBD2; V gene: TRBV6-1; J gene: TRBJ2-2; CDR3 DNA: TGTGCCAGCAGTGAGGGGACTACATTCACCGGGGAGCTGTTTTTT; CDR3 protein: CASSEGTTFTGELFF
clone size: -; D gene: TRBD2; V gene: TRBV2; J gene: TRBJ2-2; CDR3 DNA: TGTGCCAGCAGCCTCGGGGGATTGGGCGGGGGCACCGGGGAGCTGTTTTTT; CDR3 protein: CASSLGGLGGGTGELFF
clone size: -; D gene: TRBD2; V gene: TRBV11-2; J gene: TRBJ2-3; CDR3 DNA: TGTGCCAGCAGCTTAGGGGTTAGCGGGAGGACCTTAACGCAGTATTTT; CDR3 protein: CASSLGVSGRTLTQYF
clone size: -; D gene: TRBD2; V gene: TRBV5-1; J gene: TRBJ2-5; CDR3 DNA: TGCGCCAGCAGCGACCCGGGGGGGGGTCAAGAGACCCAGTACTTC; CDR3 protein: CASSDPGGGQETQYF
clone size: few; D gene: -; V gene: TRBV7-9; J gene: TRBJ1-4; CDR3 DNA: TGTGCCAGCAGCTCACGGAATGAAAAACTGTTTTTT; CDR3 protein: CASSSRNEKLFF
clone size: once; D gene: -; V gene: TRBV14; J gene: TRBJ2-3; CDR3 DNA: TGTGCCAGCAGCCAAGGGTCGGGCAGAGCAACGAATACGCAGTATTTT; CDR3 protein: CASSQGSGRATNTQYF
clone size: -; D gene: -; V gene: TRBV10-3; J gene: TRBJ1-1; CDR3 DNA: TGTGCCATCAGTGCCGCAGGGCTAGCTTTCTTT; CDR3 protein: CAISAAGLAFF
clone size: -; D gene: TRBD1; V gene: TRBV14; J gene: TRBJ1-1; CDR3 DNA: TGTGCCAGCAGCCGGGACAGGGGAAATTTGAACACTGAAGCTTTCTTT; CDR3 protein: CASSRDRGNLNTEAFF
clone size: -; D gene: -; V gene: TRBV6-5; J gene: TRBJ2-7; CDR3 DNA: TGTGCCAGCAGATACTCCAGTCCCTCAAACTTC; CDR3 protein: CASRYSSPSNF
clone size: few; D gene: TRBD1; V gene: TRBV6-4; J gene: TRBJ2-7; CDR3 DNA: TGTGCCAGCTCGACAGGGGTCTACGAGCAGTACTTC; CDR3 protein: CASSTGVYEQYF
clone size: -; D gene: TRBD1; V gene: TRBV7-2; J gene: TRBJ1-5; CDR3 DNA: TGTGCCAGCAGCTCGGACAGGGGCGGTCAGCCCCAGCATTTT; CDR3 protein: CASSSDRGGQPQHF
clone size: -; D gene: -; V gene: TRBV7-9; J gene: TRBJ1-2; CDR3 DNA: TGTGCCAGCAGACCTGCCCCGGTCTATGGCTACACCTTC; CDR3 protein: CASRPAPVYGYTF
clone size: -; D gene: -; V gene: TRBV20-1; J gene: TRBJ1-1; CDR3 DNA: TGCAGTGCTAGGCAACAGCGTAAAGCTTTCTTT; CDR3 protein: CSARQQRKAFF
clone size: many; D gene: -; V gene: TRBV7-2; J gene: TRBJ1-2; CDR3 DNA: TGTGCCAGCAGCTTAGAGACTTGGCGGAAAGGGGCGCAAAGCTACACCTTC; CDR3 protein: CASSLETWRKGAQSYTF
clone size: -; D gene: TRBD2; V gene: TRBV9; J gene: TRBJ2-3; CDR3 DNA: TGTGCCAGCAGCGTAGCCGAGGGACTAGCGGGAGGAGATACGCAGTATTTT; CDR3 protein: CASSVAEGLAGGDTQYF
clone size: -; D gene: -; V gene: TRBV20-1; J gene: TRBJ2-3; CDR3 DNA: TGCAGTGCCCGATCGACAGATACGCAGTATTTT; CDR3 protein: CSARSTDTQYF
clone size: -; D gene: -; V gene: TRBV2; J gene: TRBJ2-5; CDR3 DNA: TGTGCCAGCAGTGACAGCCTAGCAAAAGAGACCCAGTACTTC; CDR3 protein: CASSDSLAKETQYF
clone size: many; D gene: TRBD1; V gene: TRBV7-9; J gene: TRBJ1-4; CDR3 DNA: TGTGCCAGCAGCCGAGACAGGGGTTTTGGTGAAAAACTGTTTTTT; CDR3 protein: CASSRDRGFGEKLFF
clone size: few; D gene: -; V gene: TRBV7-9; J gene: TRBJ2-3; CDR3 DNA: TGTGCCAGCAGCTTAGGGCATACGCAGTATTTT; CDR3 protein: CASSLGHTQYF
clone size: few; D gene: TRBD1; V gene: TRBV7-2; J gene: TRBJ2-3; CDR3 DNA: TGTGCCAGCAGCCCCTTTGGACAGGAGGCAGATACGCAGTATTTT; CDR3 protein: CASSPFGQEADTQYF
clone size: few; D gene: -; V gene: TRBV4-1; J gene: TRBJ1-2; CDR3 DNA: TGCGCCAGCAGCCAAGTCCGGCAGGGTTCCGACTATGGCTACACCTTC; CDR3 protein: CASSQVRQGSDYGYTF
clone size: -; D gene: TRBD2; V gene: TRBV7-8; J gene: TRBJ2-1; CDR3 DNA: TGTGCCAGCAGCTTAGCGGTAGCGGGAGGATCTTACAATGAGCAGTTCTTC; CDR3 protein: CASSLAVAGGSYNEQFF
clone size: few; D gene: -; V gene: TRBV20-1; J gene: TRBJ1-2; CDR3 DNA: TGCAGTGCTAGTGATATAGCTGGCTACACCTTC; CDR3 protein: CSASDIAGYTF
clone size: -; D gene: -; V gene: TRBV6-6; J gene: TRBJ2-1; CDR3 DNA: TGTGCCAGCAGTTACTCGCCTCAGAGCTCCTACAATGAGCAGTTCTTC; CDR3 protein: CASSYSPQSSYNEQFF
clone size: few; D gene: TRBD1; V gene: TRBV7-9; J gene: TRBJ1-2; CDR3 DNA: TGTGCCAGCAGCCCCTCCGGGACAGGGGGAGGGTATGGCTACACCTTC; CDR3 protein: CASSPSGTGGGYGYTF
clone size: -; D gene: -; V gene: TRBV11-3; J gene: TRBJ2-5; CDR3 DNA: TGTGCCAGCAGCTTAGATTCGACAGTCCAAGAGACCCAGTACTTC; CDR3 protein: CASSLDSTVQETQYF
clone size: -; D gene: -; V gene: TRBV11-2; J gene: TRBJ2-1; CDR3 DNA: TGTGCCAGCAGCGCACGGTCCAGTTTCAATGAGCAGTTCTTC; CDR3 protein: CASSARSSFNEQFF
clone size: -; D gene: -; V gene: TRBV5-5; J gene: TRBJ2-3; CDR3 DNA: TGTGCCAGCAGCTTGGGGACTCCCACAGATACGCAGTATTTT; CDR3 protein: CASSLGTPTDTQYF
clone size: -; D gene: -; V gene: TRBV7-2; J gene: TRBJ2-3; CDR3 DNA: TGTGCCAGCAGCCCTGATCTCACAGATACGCAGTATTTT; CDR3 protein: CASSPDLTDTQYF
clone size: -; D gene: TRBD2; V gene: TRBV7-2; J gene: TRBJ2-5; CDR3 DNA: TGTGCCAGCAGCTTAGTGGGAGGGGAGACCCAGTACTTC; CDR3 protein: CASSLVGGETQYF
clone size: -; D gene: -; V gene: TRBV29-1; J gene: TRBJ1-5; CDR3 DNA: TGCAGCGTTGGGGGGGCTAGCCAGCCCCAGCATTTT; CDR3 protein: CSVGGASQPQHF
clone size: -; D gene: -; V gene: TRBV6-1; J gene: TRBJ2-7; CDR3 DNA: TGTGCCAGCAGTACAGGGGGGGACCTCTACGAGCAGTACTTC; CDR3 protein: CASSTGGDLYEQYF
clone size: -; D gene: TRBD1; V gene: TRBV9; J gene: TRBJ1-2; CDR3 DNA: TGTGCCAGCAGCTTTGAGGGACAGCCCGGATATGGCTACACCTTC; CDR3 protein: CASSFEGQPGYGYTF
clone size: many; D gene: TRBD1; V gene: TRBV5-4; J gene: TRBJ1-5; CDR3 DNA: TGTGCCAGCAGCTTGCAAGGGGGCGGTCAGCCCCAGCATTTT; CDR3 protein: CASSLQGGGQPQHF
clone size: -; D gene: -; V gene: TRBV5-1; J gene: TRBJ2-3; CDR3 DNA: TGCGCCAGCAGCTTGGGGTTAGAGGCAGATACGCAGTATTTT; CDR3 protein: CASSLGLEADTQYF
clone size: -; D gene: TRBD1; V gene: TRBV5-5; J gene: TRBJ2-3; CDR3 DNA: TGTGCCAGCAGCCCAGGACAGGGGCATAGAGATACGCAGTATTTT; CDR3 protein: CASSPGQGHRDTQYF
clone size: many; D gene: TRBD2; V gene: TRBV5-6; J gene: TRBJ2-5; CDR3 DNA: TGTGCCAGCAGCTTAAGTGTAGGGCGGGAGGAGACCCAGTACTTC; CDR3 protein: CASSLSVGREETQYF